A single T cell receptor (beta chain) is shown here with its context. This entry comes from a study of long-term antiretroviral therapy in people with HIV. Assay version v3.0 of immunoSEQ was used, and it was run at survey level. This table comes from immunoSEQ multiplex PCR, and its TCRdb copy is limited to in-frame clones, with some not included. The sample has some 31,000 clones; roughly 97% are singletons. This CDR3 contains 16 residues. With 4 bases removed from V and 0 bases from J, the gap between germline ends came to 14 bases. CDR1 and CDR2 (germline): MNHEY, SVGAGI. V is TRBV6-5 and J is TRBJ2-3; D may be TRBD2 (6 bases). This material consisted of unsorted PBMCs, taken 6.9 years after starting antiretroviral therapy. The sequence derives from a man in his thirties or forties with HIV. CDR3: CASSSLAVTSTDTQYF. CDR3 nucleotides: TGTGCCAGCAGTTCCTTAGCGGTTACTAGCACAGATACGCAGTATTTT.